This T cell receptor beta chain was documented in a study of T cell repertoires in cytomegalovirus infection. Study at large: CMV infection together with matching HLA type was indicated by public TCR beta signatures. Points from the study as a whole: Dominant in the ex vivo response were TCR beta clonotypes restricted by HLA-C and specific for CMV.

This CDR3 is 15 amino acids long. Trimming shortened V by 6 bases and J by 0 bases, and 14 bases separated the two germline ends. Per the germline V gene, CDR1 is SQVTM and CDR2 is ANQGSEA. Many counts were recorded for this clonotype. Its cognate antigen is unknown. TCRdb processed the reads anew with MiXCR; each CDR3 protein has one entry. Counted here are 210,000 or so distinct CDR3 sequences, approximately 7% occurring once; the ten biggest clones make up under 7.5%. The sequence derives from a human donor in good health (CMV status not recorded). Some clones in this sample may be carry-over from other donors' samples. The chain uses TRBV29-1 and TRBJ2-2; weak D call: TRBD1 (6 bases). The source material was PBMCs. In nucleotides, the CDR3 is TGCAGCGTCCTCTATGGACAGCCGAACACCGGGGAGCTGTTTTTT. Its translation: CSVLYGQPNTGELFF.